Below are 16 T cell receptor beta chains sequenced from a single sample in a study of shared clonotypes between healthy human individuals. Assay used: immunoSEQ multiplex PCR; TCRdb lists only in-frame clones, some missing. There are millions of clones in the sample; roughly 96% occur only once, and 0.1% to 0.15% lies in the top ten. Sequenced: naive CD4+ T cells sorted from blood. The subset: CD45RA+ positively selected. All receptors come from a man aged 18-30 years in good health.

For this clone: The identical CDR3 is also encoded by other nucleotide sequences in the sample. This chain joins TRBV2 and TRBJ2-1, with D perhaps TRBD2 (6 bases). V gave up 6 bases and J gave up 1 base, with 10 bases separating them. The CDR3 is made up of 14 amino acids. Germline values: CDR1 SNHLY, CDR2 FYNNEI. The CDR3 DNA is TGTGCCAGCAGCACCGGGGGATCCTACAATGAGCAGTTCTTC. Amino acid sequence: CASSTGGSYNEQFF.

The chain joins TRBV9 to TRBJ1-6, with 7 positions matching TRBD1. This CDR3 has 15 amino acids. In germline, CDR1 is SGDLS, CDR2 YYNGEE. V lost 4 bases and J lost 9; bases outside the gene matches: 10. The CDR3 region has the DNA TGTGCCAGCAGCCCCTGGGCAGGGGGGGGTTCACCCCTCCACTTT. Its translation is CASSPWAGGGSPLHF.

The CDR3 loop reads CASSPGGQGETYEQYF. CDR3 nucleotide sequence: TGTGCCAGCAGCCCGGGGGGACAGGGGGAGACCTACGAGCAGTACTTC. The J gene is TRBJ2-7, the V gene TRBV28, with 11 bases aligning to TRBD1. Germline trimming cut 6 bases from V and 2 bases from J; bases unmatched to any gene: 9. This CDR3 is 16 amino acids long. Looked up from germline, CDR1 is MDHEN and CDR2 is SYDVKM.

The chain is built from TRBV5-1 and TRBJ1-1; perhaps TRBD1 as D (5 bases). The CDR3 runs 15 residues. The V gene lost 3 bases and the J gene lost 6 bases, with 18 bases spanning the gap. The germline gives CDR1 SGHRS, CDR2 YFSETQ. This CDR3 reads CASSWGFEQSAEAFF. The CDR3 coding sequence is TGCGCCAGCAGCTGGGGCTTCGAGCAGAGCGCTGAAGCTTTCTTT.

The J gene is TRBJ1-2, the V gene TRBV5-4; TRBD1 matches 10 bases. The CDR3 totals 18 residues. Germline V gene lookup returns CDR1 SGHNT and CDR2 YYREEE (reference sequence). V lost 6 bases, J lost 2 bases, and 16 bases stayed unmatched. Here the CDR3 reads CASIPGRVPGQGNYGYTF. The CDR3, as DNA: TGTGCCAGCATCCCCGGGAGGGTCCCGGGACAGGGGAACTATGGCTACACCTTC.

This sequence joins TRBV19 and TRBJ2-7, with TRBD2 matching 10 bases. This CDR3 has 14 residues. The germline V gene encodes CDR1 LNHDA and CDR2 SQIVND (reference sequence). Trimming took 5 bases from V and 5 from J; bases not matched to a gene: 6. The CDR3 sequence is CASSPSGRVDEQYF. The CDR3 DNA reads as TGTGCCAGTAGTCCCAGCGGGAGGGTCGACGAGCAGTACTTC.

Note on this clone: Other DNA variants within this sample encode the same CDR3. This chain links TRBV2 with TRBJ1-2; 7 bases match TRBD1. Germline-derived CDR1 and CDR2 are SNHLY and FYNNEI. The CDR3 is made up of 13 amino acids. The V and J ends lost 5 bases and 2 bases, in that order; junction bases with no gene match: 2. The chain's CDR3 is CASSTGANYGYTF. CDR3 DNA: TGTGCCAGCAGTACAGGGGCCAACTATGGCTACACCTTC.

The rearrangement uses TRBV5-4 and TRBJ1-1; the match to TRBD1 covers 8 bases. This CDR3 region has 16 residues. Trimming cost V 4 bases and J 4 bases; bases outside gene matches: 12. Germline values: CDR1 SGHNT, CDR2 YYREEE (reference sequence). The CDR3 here is CASSPMMAGGRTEAFF. In DNA form, the CDR3 reads TGTGCCAGCAGCCCGATGATGGCAGGGGGCCGCACTGAAGCTTTCTTT. Complete variable domain (other parts from reference TRBV5-4 and TRBJ1-1): ETGVTQSPTHLIKTRGQQVTLRCSSQSGHNTVSWYQQALGQGPQFIFQYYREEENGRGNFPPRFSGLQFPNYSSELNVNALELDDSALYLCASSPMMAGGRTEAFFGQGTRLTVV.

The chain has TRBV18 and TRBJ1-1, with D tentatively TRBD1 (6 bases). The germline V gene has CDR1 KGHSH and CDR2 LQKENI. The CDR3 contains 15 residues. Trimming removed 3 bases from V and 1 base from J, with 12 bases in between. The chain's CDR3 is CASSPNRQENTEAFF. The CDR3 DNA sequence: TGTGCCAGCTCACCCAACAGACAGGAGAACACTGAAGCTTTCTTT.

J is TRBJ2-2 and V is TRBV4-2, with 10 bases fitting TRBD1. CDR1 is LGHNA and CDR2 is YNFKEQ in the germline V gene. V dropped 4 bases and J dropped 7; count of bases not matched to a gene: 6. This CDR3 contains 15 residues. As DNA, the CDR3 is TGTGCCAGCAGCCGAGACGACAGGGGGCTCGGGGAGCTGTTTTTT. Residues: CASSRDDRGLGELFF.

The chain recombines TRBV28 with TRBJ2-3; perhaps TRBD2 as D (5 bases). V lost 7 bases and J lost 3, with 11 bases in between. The germline V gene encodes CDR1 MDHEN and CDR2 SYDVKM. CDR3 length: 13 residues. In nucleotides, the CDR3 is TGTGCCAGCAAGGAGACTACTACAGATACGCAGTATTTT. Protein: CASKETTTDTQYF.

This rearrangement joins TRBV7-3 to TRBJ2-1, with D perhaps TRBD1 or TRBD2 (5 bases each). V was shortened by 1 base and J by 7 bases, with 11 bases between the two germline ends. The germline gives CDR1 SGHTA, CDR2 FQGTGA. CDR3 length: 14 amino acids. CDR3 in DNA: TGTGCCAGCAGCTTAAGGGACCGTCGAAATGAGCAGTTCTTC. Its translation is CASSLRDRRNEQFF.

The chain links TRBV7-8 to TRBJ2-2; D unclear. The CDR3 is made up of 14 amino acids. V lost 2 bases and J lost 2, with 6 bases in between. Germline CDR1 reads SGHVS; CDR2 reads FQNEAQ. The CDR3 DNA sequence: TGTGCCAGCAGCTTATGGATAAACACCGGGGAGCTGTTTTTT. This gives the protein CASSLWINTGELFF.

The CDR3 protein is CAISIRETGSYNEQFF. Written as DNA, the CDR3 is TGTGCCATCAGCATCCGGGAGACGGGGTCCTACAATGAGCAGTTCTTC. The V and J genes are TRBV10-3 and TRBJ2-1; maybe TRBD2 (6 bases). CDR3 length: 16 residues. Germline assignment: CDR1 ENHRY and CDR2 SYGVKD. Trimming cost V 6 bases and J 1 base, with 16 bases left between them.

The V call is TRBV30, the J call TRBJ1-1, with D hard to call. Germline V CDR1 and CDR2: GTSNPN, SVGIG (reference sequence). The CDR3 length is 13 residues. The V end was cut by 4 bases, the J end by 1 base, with 10 bases between. The CDR3 DNA sequence: TGTGCCTGGATGAGTGACCAGAACACTGAAGCTTTCTTT. Translated: CAWMSDQNTEAFF.

The genes are TRBV7-9 and TRBJ1-2, with 8 bases matching TRBD1. Germline V gives CDR1 SEHNR, CDR2 FQNEAQ (reference sequence). The CDR3 loop spans 15 amino acids. V lost 0 bases, J lost 3 bases, and 3 bases stayed unmatched. The DNA for the CDR3 is TGTGCCAGCAGCTTAGCGGTGACAGGGGACTATGGCTACACCTTC. Translation gives CASSLAVTGDYGYTF.